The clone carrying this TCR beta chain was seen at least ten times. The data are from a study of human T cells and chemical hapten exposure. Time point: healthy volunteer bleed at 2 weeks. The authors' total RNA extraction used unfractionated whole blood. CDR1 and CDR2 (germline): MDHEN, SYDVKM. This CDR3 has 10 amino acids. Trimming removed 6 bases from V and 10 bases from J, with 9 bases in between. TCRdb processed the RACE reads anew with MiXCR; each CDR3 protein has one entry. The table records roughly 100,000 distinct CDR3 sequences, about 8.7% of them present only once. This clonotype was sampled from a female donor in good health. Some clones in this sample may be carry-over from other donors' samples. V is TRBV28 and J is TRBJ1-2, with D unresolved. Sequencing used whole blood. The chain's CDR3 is CASSPDSYTF. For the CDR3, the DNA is TGTGCCAGCAGCCCGGACTCCTACACCTTC.